This T cell receptor beta chain came from a study of T cell changes during pregnancy in multiple sclerosis. The assay was immunoSEQ multiplex PCR, and TCRdb's table has in-frame clones only and misses some. The sample contains fewer than 85,000 clones, 80% to 95% of which appear only once. The CDR3 loop spans 16 amino acids. The V gene's germline CDR1 is SQVTM and CDR2 ANQGSEA. After removal of 2 bases from V and 6 bases from J, the junction contained 7 bases not matched to a gene. V usage is TRBV29-1 and J usage is TRBJ2-1; TRBD2 aligns across 13 bases. Sequenced material: peripheral blood, taken in the first trimester of pregnancy. The clonotype originates from a female donor in good health, enrolled as a control in a pregnancy study. The chain's CDR3 is CSVESGGTSGTNEQFF. DNA for the CDR3: TGCAGCGTTGAAAGTGGCGGGACTAGCGGGACCAATGAGCAGTTCTTC.